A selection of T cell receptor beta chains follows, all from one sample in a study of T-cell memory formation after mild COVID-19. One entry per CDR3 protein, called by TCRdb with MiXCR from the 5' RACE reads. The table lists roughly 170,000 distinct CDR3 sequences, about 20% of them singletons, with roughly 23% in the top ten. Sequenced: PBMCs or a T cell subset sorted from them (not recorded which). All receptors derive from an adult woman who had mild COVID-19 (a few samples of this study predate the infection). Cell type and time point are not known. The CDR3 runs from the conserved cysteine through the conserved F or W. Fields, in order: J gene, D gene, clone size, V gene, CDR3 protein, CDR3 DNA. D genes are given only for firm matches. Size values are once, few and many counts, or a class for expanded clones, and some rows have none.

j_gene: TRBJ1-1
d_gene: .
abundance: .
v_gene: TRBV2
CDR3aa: CASSAQGVGMNTEAFF
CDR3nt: TGTGCCAGCAGTGCCCAGGGTGTCGGCATGAACACTGAAGCTTTCTTT

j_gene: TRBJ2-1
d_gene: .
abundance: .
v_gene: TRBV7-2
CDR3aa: CASSLAGLRSYYNEQFF
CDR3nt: TGTGCCAGCAGCTTAGCGGGGTTAAGAAGCTACTACAATGAGCAGTTCTTC

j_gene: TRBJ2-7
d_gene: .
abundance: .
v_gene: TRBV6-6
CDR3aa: CASTDSVWDNSYEQYF
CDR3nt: TGTGCCAGCACCGACTCTGTGTGGGATAACTCCTACGAGCAGTACTTC

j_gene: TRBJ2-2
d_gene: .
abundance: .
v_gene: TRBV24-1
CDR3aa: CATSEQTGEWHTGELFF
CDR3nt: TGTGCCACCAGTGAGCAGACCGGAGAGTGGCACACCGGGGAGCTGTTTTTT

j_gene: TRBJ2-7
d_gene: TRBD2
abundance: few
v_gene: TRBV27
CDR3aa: CASGRLAGGPDEQYF
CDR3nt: TGTGCCAGCGGTCGACTAGCGGGGGGGCCGGACGAGCAGTACTTC

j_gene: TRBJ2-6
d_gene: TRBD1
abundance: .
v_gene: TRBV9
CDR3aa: CASSRPGTGSSGANVLTF
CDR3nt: TGTGCCAGCAGCCGCCCCGGGACAGGGTCCTCTGGGGCCAACGTCCTGACTTTC

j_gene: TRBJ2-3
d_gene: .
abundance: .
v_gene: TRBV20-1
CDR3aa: CSARDYTADRVDTQYF
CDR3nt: TGCAGTGCTAGAGATTATACGGCGGATCGGGTAGATACGCAGTATTTT

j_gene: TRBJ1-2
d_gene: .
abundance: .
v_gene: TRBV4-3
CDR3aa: CASSLEGEQGPYTF
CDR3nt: TGCGCCAGCAGTCTAGAAGGAGAACAGGGACCATACACCTTC

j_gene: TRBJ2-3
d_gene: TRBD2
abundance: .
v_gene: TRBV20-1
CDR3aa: CSACGGASLQADTQYF
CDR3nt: TGCAGTGCTTGCGGGGGGGCCAGTTTACAGGCAGATACGCAGTATTTT

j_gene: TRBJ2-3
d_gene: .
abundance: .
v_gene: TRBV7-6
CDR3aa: CASSPIGGAASTDTQYF
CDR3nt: TGTGCCAGCAGCCCAATAGGGGGGGCCGCGAGCACAGATACGCAGTATTTT

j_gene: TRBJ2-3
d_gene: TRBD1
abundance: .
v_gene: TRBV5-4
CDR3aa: CASSPPQGTSGTDTQYF
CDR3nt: TGTGCCAGCAGCCCTCCACAGGGGACCTCAGGCACAGATACGCAGTATTTT

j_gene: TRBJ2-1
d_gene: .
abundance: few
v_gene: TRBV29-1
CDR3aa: CSVEGLDAYNEQFF
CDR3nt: TGCAGCGTTGAAGGGCTAGATGCCTACAATGAGCAGTTCTTC

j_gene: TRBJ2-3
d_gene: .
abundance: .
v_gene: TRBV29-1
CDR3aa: CSVQRDLAQYF
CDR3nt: TGCAGCGTTCAACGGGACTTGGCGCAGTATTTT

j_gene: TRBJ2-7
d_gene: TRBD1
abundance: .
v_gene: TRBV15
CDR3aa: CATRTGETYEQYF
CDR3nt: TGTGCCACCAGGACAGGGGAAACCTACGAGCAGTACTTC

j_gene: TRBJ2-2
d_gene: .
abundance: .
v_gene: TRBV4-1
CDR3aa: CASRGLYTGELFF
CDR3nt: TGCGCCAGCAGGGGACTCTACACCGGGGAGCTGTTTTTT

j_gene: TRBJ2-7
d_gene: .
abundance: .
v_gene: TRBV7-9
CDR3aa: CASSLVGFSYEQYF
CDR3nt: TGTGCCAGCAGCTTAGTAGGCTTCTCCTACGAGCAGTACTTC

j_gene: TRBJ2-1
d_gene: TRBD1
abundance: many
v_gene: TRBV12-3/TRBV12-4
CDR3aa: CASSPTGDYPEQFF
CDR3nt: TGTGCCAGCTCCCCGACAGGGGATTATCCTGAGCAGTTCTTC

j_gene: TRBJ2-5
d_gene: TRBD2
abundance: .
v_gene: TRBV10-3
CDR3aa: CAISGTSGQETQYF
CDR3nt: TGTGCCATCAGTGGGACTAGCGGGCAAGAGACCCAGTACTTC

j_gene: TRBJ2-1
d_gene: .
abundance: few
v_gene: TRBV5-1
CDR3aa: CASSSSPDLGGSYNEQFF
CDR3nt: TGCGCCAGCAGCTCCTCACCAGACTTAGGGGGGTCCTACAATGAGCAGTTCTTC

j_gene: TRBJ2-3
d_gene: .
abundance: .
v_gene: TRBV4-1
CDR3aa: CASSQDGVTDTQYF
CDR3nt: TGCGCCAGCAGCCAAGATGGGGTTACAGATACGCAGTATTTT

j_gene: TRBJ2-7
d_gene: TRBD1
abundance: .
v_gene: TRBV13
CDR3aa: CASSLRQGAHEQYF
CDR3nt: TGTGCCAGCAGCTTAAGGCAGGGGGCCCACGAGCAGTACTTC

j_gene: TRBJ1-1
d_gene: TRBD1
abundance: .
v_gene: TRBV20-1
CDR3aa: CSALQGEVWTEAFF
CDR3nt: TGCAGTGCCTTACAGGGGGAGGTTTGGACTGAAGCTTTCTTT

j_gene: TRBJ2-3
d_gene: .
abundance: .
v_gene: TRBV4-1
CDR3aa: CASSQVRADDTQYF
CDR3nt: TGCGCCAGCAGCCAAGTCCGCGCTGACGATACGCAGTATTTT

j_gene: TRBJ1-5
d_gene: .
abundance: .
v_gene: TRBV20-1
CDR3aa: CSARKVVQPQHF
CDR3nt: TGCAGTGCTAGAAAAGTGGTTCAGCCCCAGCATTTT

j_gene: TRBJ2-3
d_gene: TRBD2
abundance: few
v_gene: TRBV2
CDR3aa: CASSDAGEDQADTQYF
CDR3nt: TGTGCCAGCAGTGATGCGGGGGAGGATCAGGCAGATACGCAGTATTTT

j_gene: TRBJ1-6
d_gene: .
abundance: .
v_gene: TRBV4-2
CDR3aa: CASSQDESDNSPLHF
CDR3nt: TGTGCCAGCAGCCAAGATGAATCAGATAATTCACCCCTCCACTTT

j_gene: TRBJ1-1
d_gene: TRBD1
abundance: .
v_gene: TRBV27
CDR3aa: CASSLDSGQGGGMNTEAFF
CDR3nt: TGTGCCAGCAGTTTAGATTCGGGACAGGGGGGGGGAATGAACACTGAAGCTTTCTTT

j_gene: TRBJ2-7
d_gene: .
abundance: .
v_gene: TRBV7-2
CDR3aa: CASSLLGGGHAYEQYF
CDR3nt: TGTGCCAGCAGCTTATTAGGGGGAGGACATGCCTACGAGCAGTACTTC

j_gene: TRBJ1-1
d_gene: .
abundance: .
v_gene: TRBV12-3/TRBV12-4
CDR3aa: CASSLRSRVVEKAFF
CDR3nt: TGTGCCAGCAGTTTACGGAGCAGGGTTGTGGAGAAAGCTTTCTTT

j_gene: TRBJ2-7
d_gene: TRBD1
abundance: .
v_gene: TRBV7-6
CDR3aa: CASSSGQGIHEQYF
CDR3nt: TGTGCCAGCAGTTCAGGACAGGGGATACACGAGCAGTACTTC

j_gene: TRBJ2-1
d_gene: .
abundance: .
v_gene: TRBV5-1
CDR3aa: CASTDSGHNEQFF
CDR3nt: TGCGCCAGCACGGACAGCGGACACAATGAGCAGTTCTTC

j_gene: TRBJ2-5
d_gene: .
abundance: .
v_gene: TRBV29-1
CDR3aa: CSVEYVGGQETQYF
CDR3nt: TGCAGCGTTGAATATGTCGGCGGCCAAGAGACCCAGTACTTC

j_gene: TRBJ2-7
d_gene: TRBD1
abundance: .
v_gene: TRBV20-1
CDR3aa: CSARVPGRGHHEQYF
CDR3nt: TGCAGTGCTAGAGTCCCTGGCAGGGGGCATCACGAGCAGTACTTC

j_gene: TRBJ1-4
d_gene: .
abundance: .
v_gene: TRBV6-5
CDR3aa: CASSYEGFGSNEKLFF
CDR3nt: TGTGCCAGCAGTTACGAGGGATTTGGATCTAATGAAAAACTGTTTTTT

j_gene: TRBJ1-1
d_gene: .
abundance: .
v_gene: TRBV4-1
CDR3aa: CASSRGDGNTEAFF
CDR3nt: TGCGCCAGCAGCCGGGGGGACGGTAACACTGAAGCTTTCTTT

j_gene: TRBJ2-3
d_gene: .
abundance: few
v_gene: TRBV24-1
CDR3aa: CATSDEGRTTSTDTQYF
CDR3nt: TGTGCCACCAGTGATGAGGGACGGACCACTAGCACAGATACGCAGTATTTT

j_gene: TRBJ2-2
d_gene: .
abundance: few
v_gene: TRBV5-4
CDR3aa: CASSFSTRGNTGELFF
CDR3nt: TGTGCCAGCAGCTTCAGTACCAGGGGGAACACCGGGGAGCTGTTTTTT

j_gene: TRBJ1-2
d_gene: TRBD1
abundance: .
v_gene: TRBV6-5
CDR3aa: CASSGTGEGYTF
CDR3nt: TGTGCCAGCAGTGGGACAGGGGAGGGCTACACCTTC